Listed below are T cell receptor beta chains from one sample, sequenced in a study of blood T cell repertoires in COVID-19. Produced via immunoSEQ multiplex PCR; TCRdb's table is partial and in-frame only. This sample has roughly 350,000 clones, with under 95% found just once. Sequencing was performed on peripheral blood. The receptors stem from a young woman who had recovered from COVID-19. The CDR3 runs from the conserved cysteine through the conserved F or W. D genes are given only for firm matches. A clone size is listed for some rows: how often the clone was seen (once, few, many), or a class if it is expanded.

V	J	D	size	CDR3	DNA
TRBV7-9	TRBJ2-3	TRBD1	NA	CASSTRTGPSTDTQYF	TGTGCCAGCAGTACCAGGACAGGGCCAAGCACAGATACGCAGTATTTT
TRBV4-3	TRBJ1-2	NA	NA	CASSQDQAHYGYTF	TGCGCCAGCAGCCAAGATCAGGCCCACTATGGCTACACCTTC
TRBV9	TRBJ2-3	TRBD1	NA	CASSVDQGASTDTQYF	TGTGCCAGCAGCGTAGATCAGGGGGCAAGCACAGATACGCAGTATTTT
TRBV7-8	TRBJ1-2	TRBD1	NA	CASSLAVEGGTNYGYTF	TGTGCCAGCAGCTTAGCGGTCGAAGGGGGCACAAACTATGGCTACACCTTC
TRBV24-1	TRBJ2-1	TRBD2	NA	CATSESSGSSYNEQFF	TGTGCCACCAGTGAATCTAGCGGGAGCTCCTACAATGAGCAGTTCTTC
TRBV18	TRBJ1-5	TRBD1	once	CASSPPGGTGVEPQHF	TGTGCCAGCTCACCACCGGGAGGGACAGGGGTGGAGCCCCAGCATTTT
TRBV7-9	TRBJ1-2	NA	NA	CASSLGSPLTGGYTF	TGTGCCAGCAGCTTAGGATCCCCCCTTACGGGGGGCTACACCTTC
TRBV28	TRBJ1-2	NA	NA	CASSSGTLTGYTF	TGTGCCAGCAGTAGCGGGACCCTGACCGGCTACACCTTC
TRBV19	TRBJ2-1	TRBD2	few	CASRTVAGGTYNEQFF	TGTGCCAGTAGAACCGTAGCGGGAGGGACGTACAATGAGCAGTTCTTC
TRBV7-9	TRBJ2-1	TRBD2	NA	CASSLFGGAGGGYEQFF	TGTGCCAGCAGCTTATTTGGCGGAGCGGGAGGCGGCTATGAGCAGTTCTTC
TRBV5-1	TRBJ1-1	NA	NA	CASSPWDTRNTEAFF	TGCGCCAGCAGCCCCTGGGACACGAGGAACACTGAAGCTTTCTTT
TRBV19	TRBJ2-5	TRBD2	NA	CASSVGTSGQETQYF	TGTGCCAGTAGTGTCGGGACTAGCGGGCAAGAGACCCAGTACTTC
TRBV7-2	TRBJ1-1	NA	NA	CASSLVAGGAEAFF	TGTGCCAGCAGCTTGGTCGCGGGTGGCGCTGAAGCTTTCTTT
TRBV6-1	TRBJ2-1	TRBD1	NA	CASSEFGTGGWNEQFF	TGTGCCAGCAGTGAATTTGGGACAGGGGGGTGGAATGAGCAGTTCTTC
TRBV6-5	TRBJ1-6	TRBD1	NA	CASTRSGQGGSPLHF	TGTGCCAGCACACGATCGGGACAGGGTGGTTCACCCCTCCACTTT
TRBV6-1	TRBJ1-5	TRBD1	NA	CASSESGQGGQPQHF	TGTGCCAGCAGTGAATCGGGACAGGGTGGTCAGCCCCAGCATTTT
TRBV7-9	TRBJ2-1	TRBD2	once	CASSLGLENEQFF	TGTGCCAGCAGCTTGGGACTAGAGAATGAGCAGTTCTTC
TRBV18	TRBJ1-1	NA	NA	CASSPPRRGTNTEAFF	TGTGCCAGCTCACCCCCCAGGAGGGGCACGAACACTGAAGCTTTCTTT
TRBV19	TRBJ2-3	TRBD1	NA	CASSTYRGQTDTQYF	TGTGCCAGTAGTACGTACAGGGGGCAAACAGATACGCAGTATTTT
TRBV11-2	TRBJ2-1	TRBD2	NA	CASSLSGRHEQFF	TGTGCCAGCAGCTTAAGCGGGAGACATGAGCAGTTCTTC
TRBV7-9	TRBJ1-1	TRBD1	NA	CASSFTGQGTEAFF	TGTGCCAGCAGCTTCACCGGACAGGGGACTGAAGCTTTCTTT
TRBV7-8	TRBJ1-6	NA	NA	CASSFIETNSPLHF	TGTGCCAGCAGCTTCATCGAAACAAATTCACCCCTCCACTTT
TRBV10-3	TRBJ2-1	NA	NA	CATYRAGSQPQVSYNEQFF	TGTGCCACTTATCGGGCCGGGAGTCAACCCCAAGTATCCTACAATGAGCAGTTCTTC
TRBV5-1	TRBJ2-5	TRBD2	NA	CASSGTSGVGETQYF	TGCGCCAGCAGCGGGACTAGCGGAGTGGGCGAGACCCAGTACTTC
TRBV30	TRBJ1-2	TRBD1	NA	CAWREQGVHYGYTF	TGTGCCTGGAGGGAACAGGGGGTTCACTATGGCTACACCTTC
TRBV29-1	TRBJ2-1	NA	NA	CSVDPRDYNEQFF	TGCAGCGTTGATCCGCGGGACTACAATGAGCAGTTCTTC
TRBV5-1	TRBJ2-3	NA	NA	CASSYWERSTDTQYF	TGCGCCAGCAGCTACTGGGAGAGGAGCACAGATACGCAGTATTTT
TRBV11-3	TRBJ1-1	NA	NA	CASSPEWGEGTEAFF	TGTGCCAGCAGCCCTGAATGGGGGGAAGGCACTGAAGCTTTCTTT
TRBV4-1	TRBJ2-1	TRBD2	once	CASSTSGSFMSEQFF	TGCGCCAGCAGCACTAGCGGGAGTTTCATGTCTGAGCAGTTCTTC
TRBV6-2/TRBV6-3	TRBJ1-1	NA	once	CASSYSRRDEAFF	TGTGCCAGCAGTTACTCGCGTCGGGATGAAGCTTTCTTT
TRBV7-2	TRBJ2-1	TRBD2	NA	CASSTSTPLAGGLYNEQFF	TGTGCCAGCAGCACCTCGACGCCCCTAGCGGGAGGGCTCTACAATGAGCAGTTCTTC
TRBV25-1	TRBJ1-1	TRBD1	NA	CASGRGYNTEAFF	TGTGCCAGCGGCAGGGGGTATAACACTGAAGCTTTCTTT
TRBV7-2	TRBJ2-2	TRBD1	NA	CASSLTGTGTPGELFF	TGTGCCAGCAGTTTGACCGGGACAGGAACGCCCGGGGAGCTGTTTTTT
TRBV29-1	TRBJ2-2	NA	once	CSVEGPGSGELFF	TGCAGCGTTGAGGGTCCGGGTTCCGGGGAGCTGTTTTTT
TRBV6-5	TRBJ1-1	NA	NA	CASRTGLNTEAFF	TGTGCCAGCAGAACAGGGCTTAACACTGAAGCTTTCTTT
TRBV3-1/TRBV3-2	TRBJ2-5	NA	few	CASSRGMEFETQYF	TGTGCCAGCAGCCGAGGGATGGAATTTGAGACCCAGTACTTC
TRBV6-6	TRBJ1-2	NA	NA	CASSYRAAANYGYTF	TGTGCCAGCAGTTACCGTGCGGCAGCTAACTATGGCTACACCTTC
TRBV2	TRBJ1-1	NA	NA	CASSHGGDVNTEAFF	TGTGCCAGCAGCCACGGCGGGGACGTGAACACTGAAGCTTTCTTT
TRBV29-1	TRBJ1-2	NA	NA	CSVGIGGYGYTF	TGCAGCGTCGGGATAGGAGGCTATGGCTACACCTTC
TRBV4-3	TRBJ2-2	NA	NA	CASSQDRIGGLNTGELFF	TGCGCCAGCAGCCAAGATCGGATCGGGGGTTTAAACACCGGGGAGCTGTTTTTT
TRBV28	TRBJ1-5	NA	NA	CAYGTAGNQPQHF	TGTGCCTACGGGACTGCGGGCAATCAGCCCCAGCATTTT
TRBV11-2	TRBJ1-2	NA	NA	CASSLDGWSYHTF	TGTGCCAGCAGCTTAGACGGTTGGAGTTACCACACCTTC
TRBV6-5	TRBJ1-2	TRBD1	once	CASSYSTGNYGYTF	TGTGCCAGCAGTTACTCGACAGGGAATTATGGCTACACCTTC
TRBV19	TRBJ2-5	TRBD2	NA	CASSIGTSGAGETQYF	TGTGCCAGTAGTATAGGGACTAGCGGAGCGGGTGAGACCCAGTACTTC
TRBV11-3	TRBJ1-1	TRBD1	NA	CASSLVTVRGPEAFF	TGTGCCAGCAGCTTAGTCACGGTCAGGGGGCCTGAAGCTTTCTTT
TRBV7-2	TRBJ1-1	TRBD1	NA	CASSPQRAGGTEAFF	TGTGCCAGCAGCCCTCAGAGGGCAGGGGGCACTGAAGCTTTCTTT
TRBV19	TRBJ1-6	NA	NA	CASSISQGSNSPLHF	TGTGCCAGTAGTATCTCTCAGGGGTCAAATTCACCCCTCCACTTT
TRBV5-1	TRBJ2-3	TRBD2	once	CASSLTLPGLAGADTQYF	TGCGCCAGCAGCCTGACTCTCCCTGGGCTAGCGGGAGCAGATACGCAGTATTTT
TRBV11-3	TRBJ2-5	NA	NA	CASTRSAGIGTQYF	TGTGCCAGCACCCGCAGCGCGGGAATAGGGACCCAGTACTTC
TRBV29-1	TRBJ1-1	TRBD1	NA	CSVGTGGSYTEAFF	TGCAGCGTTGGGACAGGGGGCAGTTACACTGAAGCTTTCTTT